One T cell receptor beta chain is described in this entry. Antigen: not known. The PCR employed 60 Vbeta primers together with 13 Jbeta primers. The data were produced by immunoSEQ multiplex PCR, yet TCRdb's version contains in-frame clones alone and is incomplete. This repertoire shows under 200,000 clones, 80% to 90% found once; its top ten account for roughly 9.3%. Trimming shortened V by 2 bases and J by 1 base, and 8 bases separated the two germline ends. CDR1 and CDR2 from the germline V gene are GTSNPN and SVGIG (reference sequence). The CDR3 covers 13 residues. The sample belongs to a study of cytomegalovirus exposure and HLA in healthy donors. Study-level points and caveats: An analysis that was carried out later associated about 17,000 TCR beta sequences with HLA alleles at 0.05 false discovery rate.

Sequences were obtained from PBMCs. The receptor was isolated from a man aged 18 to 29 in good health and CMV-seropositive. This chain joins TRBV30 and TRBJ1-1; D is unclear. The chain's CDR3 is CAWSYSENTEAFF. DNA for the CDR3: TGTGCCTGGAGTTATTCAGAGAACACTGAAGCTTTCTTT.